Listed below are T cell receptor beta chains from one sample, sequenced in a study of human T cells and chemical hapten exposure. TCRdb processed the RACE reads anew with MiXCR; each CDR3 protein has one entry. The sample consists of fewer than 500,000 distinct CDR3 sequences, more than 4.5% of them appearing once. The sample was whole blood, taken in connection with sensitization to the hapten diphenylcyclopropenone (DPC). These receptors all come from a woman in her forties or fifties with alopecia areata. Some clones in this sample may be carry-over from other donors' samples. The CDR3 runs from the conserved cysteine through the conserved F or W. Each record gives: clone size, V gene, D gene, J gene, CDR3 protein, CDR3 DNA. The D gene is left open where the match is weak. Some rows mark clone size as missing; the rest say once, few, many or name a class of expanded clone.

abundance: many
v_gene: TRBV3-1
d_gene: NA
j_gene: TRBJ1-1
CDR3aa: CASSQDINTEAFF
CDR3nt: TGTGCCAGCAGCCAAGACATAAACACTGAAGCTTTCTTT

abundance: few
v_gene: TRBV28
d_gene: NA
j_gene: TRBJ2-5
CDR3aa: CASTRTEETQYF
CDR3nt: TGTGCCAGCACTCGGACAGAAGAGACCCAGTACTTC

abundance: few
v_gene: TRBV2
d_gene: NA
j_gene: TRBJ2-3
CDR3aa: CASLGESTDTQYF
CDR3nt: TGTGCCAGCCTGGGGGAGAGCACAGATACGCAGTATTTT

abundance: many
v_gene: TRBV6-1
d_gene: NA
j_gene: TRBJ1-5
CDR3aa: CASSERGGGQPQHF
CDR3nt: TGTGCCAGCAGTGAAAGGGGGGGTGGTCAGCCCCAGCATTTT

abundance: many
v_gene: TRBV3-1
d_gene: NA
j_gene: TRBJ1-2
CDR3aa: CASSQERATSKSTF
CDR3nt: TGTGCCAGCAGCCAAGAACGCGCAACCTCAAAGTCTACCTTC

abundance: many
v_gene: TRBV29-1
d_gene: TRBD1
j_gene: TRBJ2-5
CDR3aa: CSVEDHRGPQYF
CDR3nt: TGCAGCGTTGAAGATCACAGGGGGCCCCAGTACTTC

abundance: NA
v_gene: TRBV30
d_gene: NA
j_gene: TRBJ1-2
CDR3aa: CAWAPPGGVYTF
CDR3nt: TGTGCCTGGGCCCCCCCCGGGGGAGTCTACACCTTC

abundance: few
v_gene: TRBV18
d_gene: NA
j_gene: TRBJ2-6
CDR3aa: CASSLYSGANVLTF
CDR3nt: TGTGCCAGCTCACTTTACTCTGGGGCCAACGTCCTGACTTTC

abundance: NA
v_gene: TRBV5-1
d_gene: NA
j_gene: TRBJ1-1
CDR3aa: CASSLEPEGTEAFF
CDR3nt: TGCGCCAGCAGCTTGGAACCGGAGGGCACTGAAGCTTTCTTT

abundance: many
v_gene: TRBV12-3/TRBV12-4
d_gene: TRBD1
j_gene: TRBJ1-4
CDR3aa: CASSIPGTGDEKLFF
CDR3nt: TGTGCCAGCAGTATACCCGGGACAGGGGACGAAAAACTGTTTTTT

abundance: few
v_gene: TRBV6-2/TRBV6-3
d_gene: NA
j_gene: TRBJ2-5
CDR3aa: CASSYSWASVQETQYF
CDR3nt: TGTGCCAGCAGTTACAGTTGGGCTAGCGTCCAAGAGACCCAGTACTTC

abundance: many
v_gene: TRBV6-1
d_gene: NA
j_gene: TRBJ1-5
CDR3aa: CASSEPGFRADQPQHF
CDR3nt: TGTGCCAGCAGTGAACCGGGATTTCGGGCAGACCAGCCCCAGCATTTT

abundance: few
v_gene: TRBV20-1
d_gene: NA
j_gene: TRBJ1-3
CDR3aa: CSAGHFREGPGNTIYF
CDR3nt: TGCAGTGCTGGTCATTTCAGGGAAGGACCTGGAAACACCATATATTTT

abundance: many
v_gene: TRBV3-1
d_gene: NA
j_gene: TRBJ1-1
CDR3aa: CASGHGGTYTEAFF
CDR3nt: TGTGCCAGCGGCCACGGGGGGACCTACACTGAAGCTTTCTTT

abundance: many
v_gene: TRBV28
d_gene: NA
j_gene: TRBJ2-1
CDR3aa: CASSLPLEEGIF
CDR3nt: TGTGCCAGCAGTCTTCCGCTGGAAGAGGGTATCTTC

abundance: many
v_gene: TRBV5-6
d_gene: NA
j_gene: TRBJ2-7
CDR3aa: CASSRQSSYEQYF
CDR3nt: TGTGCCAGCAGCCGACAGAGCTCCTACGAGCAGTACTTC

abundance: many
v_gene: TRBV6-7
d_gene: NA
j_gene: TRBJ1-5
CDR3aa: CASSYLPPPWTDDNQPQHF
CDR3nt: TGTGCCAGCAGTTACCTCCCACCTCCCTGGACGGACGACAATCAGCCCCAGCATTTT

abundance: NA
v_gene: TRBV4-2
d_gene: TRBD2
j_gene: TRBJ2-2
CDR3aa: CASSQFAGGGNTGELFF
CDR3nt: TGTGCCAGCAGCCAATTTGCGGGAGGAGGGAACACCGGGGAGCTGTTTTTT

abundance: many
v_gene: TRBV28
d_gene: NA
j_gene: TRBJ1-1
CDR3aa: CASSSPTTEAFF
CDR3nt: TGTGCCAGCAGTTCCCCTACCACTGAAGCTTTCTTT

abundance: many
v_gene: TRBV6-6
d_gene: NA
j_gene: TRBJ2-5
CDR3aa: CASSPPASVETQYF
CDR3nt: TGTGCCAGCAGTCCACCTGCTTCGGTAGAGACCCAGTACTTC

abundance: NA
v_gene: TRBV7-2
d_gene: NA
j_gene: TRBJ1-2
CDR3aa: CASSPFSGTRGDYGYTF
CDR3nt: TGTGCCAGCAGCCCGTTTTCCGGGACAAGGGGGGACTATGGCTACACCTTC

abundance: many
v_gene: TRBV9
d_gene: NA
j_gene: TRBJ1-1
CDR3aa: CASSGRRNTEAFF
CDR3nt: TGTGCCAGCTCGGGCAGAAGAAACACTGAAGCTTTCTTT

abundance: NA
v_gene: TRBV29-1
d_gene: NA
j_gene: TRBJ1-4
CDR3aa: CSASPSGSFIEKLFF
CDR3nt: TGCAGCGCTTCCCCATCAGGGTCCTTTATCGAAAAACTGTTTTTT

abundance: many
v_gene: TRBV28
d_gene: NA
j_gene: TRBJ1-6
CDR3aa: CASSFRTANSPLHF
CDR3nt: TGTGCCAGCAGTTTCCGCACAGCCAATTCACCCCTCCACTTT

abundance: many
v_gene: TRBV7-2
d_gene: NA
j_gene: TRBJ2-1
CDR3aa: CASTRLQRFNEQFF
CDR3nt: TGTGCCAGCACCCGATTACAGCGTTTCAATGAGCAGTTCTTC

abundance: many
v_gene: TRBV20-1
d_gene: TRBD1
j_gene: TRBJ1-5
CDR3aa: CSAAGTGSSGQPQHF
CDR3nt: TGCAGTGCCGCCGGGACAGGCAGCAGCGGGCAGCCCCAGCATTTT

abundance: NA
v_gene: TRBV19
d_gene: NA
j_gene: TRBJ2-1
CDR3aa: CASTPLEGNEQFF
CDR3nt: TGTGCCAGTACCCCGTTGGAGGGCAATGAGCAGTTCTTC

abundance: NA
v_gene: TRBV7-2
d_gene: TRBD2
j_gene: TRBJ2-3
CDR3aa: CASSLVSGSAGGTDTQYF
CDR3nt: TGTGCCAGCAGCTTAGTTAGCGGGAGTGCGGGCGGCACAGATACGCAGTATTTT

abundance: many
v_gene: TRBV20-1
d_gene: NA
j_gene: TRBJ2-3
CDR3aa: CSTTGVSTDTQYF
CDR3nt: TGCAGCACAACGGGGGTTAGCACAGATACGCAGTATTTT

abundance: few
v_gene: TRBV12-3/TRBV12-4
d_gene: TRBD1
j_gene: TRBJ2-1
CDR3aa: CASSAGTDGEQFF
CDR3nt: TGTGCCAGCAGTGCCGGGACAGACGGTGAGCAGTTCTTC

abundance: NA
v_gene: TRBV2
d_gene: NA
j_gene: TRBJ2-2
CDR3aa: CASDWGGGELFF
CDR3nt: TGTGCCAGCGACTGGGGCGGCGGGGAGCTGTTTTTT

abundance: many
v_gene: TRBV7-2
d_gene: TRBD2
j_gene: TRBJ2-3
CDR3aa: CASSLRTSGSTDTQYF
CDR3nt: TGTGCCAGCAGCCTCCGGACTAGCGGGAGCACAGATACGCAGTATTTT

abundance: NA
v_gene: TRBV29-1
d_gene: NA
j_gene: TRBJ2-7
CDR3aa: CSVEGPGPTGGQYF
CDR3nt: TGCAGCGTTGAAGGACCCGGACCGACTGGCGGGCAGTACTTC

abundance: few
v_gene: TRBV2
d_gene: NA
j_gene: TRBJ1-1
CDR3aa: CASSPPSEAFF
CDR3nt: TGTGCCAGCAGCCCACCCTCAGAAGCTTTCTTT

abundance: many
v_gene: TRBV9
d_gene: NA
j_gene: TRBJ2-1
CDR3aa: CASSAWDLPGNEQFF
CDR3nt: TGTGCCAGCAGCGCGTGGGACCTCCCTGGCAATGAGCAGTTCTTC

abundance: many
v_gene: TRBV4-3
d_gene: NA
j_gene: TRBJ2-2
CDR3aa: CASSQETTGELFF
CDR3nt: TGCGCCAGCAGCCAAGAGACGACCGGGGAGCTGTTTTTT

abundance: few
v_gene: TRBV12-3/TRBV12-4
d_gene: NA
j_gene: TRBJ2-2
CDR3aa: CASNPGYTGELFF
CDR3nt: TGTGCCAGCAATCCGGGCTACACCGGGGAGCTGTTTTTT

abundance: few
v_gene: TRBV27
d_gene: TRBD1
j_gene: TRBJ2-6
CDR3aa: CASSPLGQVLLVFSGANVLTF
CDR3nt: TGTGCCAGCAGTCCCCTAGGACAGGTTCTCCTCGTTTTCTCTGGGGCCAACGTCCTGACTTTC

abundance: NA
v_gene: TRBV20-1
d_gene: NA
j_gene: TRBJ2-3
CDR3aa: CSASGTTSTDTQYF
CDR3nt: TGCAGTGCTAGCGGGACAACTAGCACAGATACGCAGTATTTT

abundance: few
v_gene: TRBV28
d_gene: NA
j_gene: TRBJ2-7
CDR3aa: CASLAGPVNYEQYF
CDR3nt: TGTGCCAGCCTAGCTGGACCGGTTAATTACGAGCAGTACTTC

abundance: many
v_gene: TRBV3-1
d_gene: NA
j_gene: TRBJ1-1
CDR3aa: CASSPSGAAPFF
CDR3nt: TGTGCCAGCAGCCCGTCAGGCGCGGCCCCTTTCTTT

abundance: many
v_gene: TRBV20-1
d_gene: TRBD2
j_gene: TRBJ2-3
CDR3aa: CSASGEGHSSTDTQYF
CDR3nt: TGCAGTGCTAGCGGGGAGGGGCATTCTAGCACAGATACGCAGTATTTT

abundance: many
v_gene: TRBV6-5
d_gene: TRBD1
j_gene: TRBJ1-6
CDR3aa: CASSYSWTGVSPLHF
CDR3nt: TGTGCCAGCAGTTACTCGTGGACAGGTGTTTCACCCCTCCACTTT

abundance: many
v_gene: TRBV6-5
d_gene: NA
j_gene: TRBJ2-5
CDR3aa: CASSRDSKVQETQYF
CDR3nt: TGTGCCAGCAGTAGAGACAGCAAAGTACAAGAGACCCAGTACTTC

abundance: few
v_gene: TRBV2
d_gene: NA
j_gene: TRBJ1-6
CDR3aa: CASSSDSAANSPLHF
CDR3nt: TGTGCCAGCAGTTCCGACAGTGCGGCTAATTCACCCCTCCACTTT

abundance: many
v_gene: TRBV5-4
d_gene: NA
j_gene: TRBJ1-2
CDR3aa: CASSLEAGDGYTF
CDR3nt: TGTGCCAGCAGCTTGGAGGCAGGGGACGGCTACACCTTC

abundance: many
v_gene: TRBV7-2
d_gene: NA
j_gene: TRBJ2-3
CDR3aa: CASGSPDTQYF
CDR3nt: TGTGCCAGCGGGAGTCCAGATACGCAGTATTTT

abundance: NA
v_gene: TRBV12-3/TRBV12-4
d_gene: TRBD1
j_gene: TRBJ1-1
CDR3aa: CASSLGLSRGAFF
CDR3nt: TGTGCCAGCAGTCTTGGACTTTCCAGGGGGGCTTTCTTT

abundance: many
v_gene: TRBV7-6
d_gene: NA
j_gene: TRBJ1-1
CDR3aa: CASSQGSGGPVGTEAFF
CDR3nt: TGTGCCAGCAGTCAGGGGTCGGGGGGCCCAGTGGGCACTGAAGCTTTCTTT

abundance: few
v_gene: TRBV29-1
d_gene: NA
j_gene: TRBJ2-7
CDR3aa: CSVEGTEAYEQYF
CDR3nt: TGCAGCGTTGAAGGGACAGAGGCCTACGAGCAGTACTTC